The present T cell receptor beta chain was sequenced within a study of blood T cells in healthy people across ages. This clonotype has a count of ten or more. Its antigen is not known. The ends were cut back, 2 bases at V and 0 bases at J, with 5 bases in the middle. The CDR3 contains 14 residues. Per germline, CDR1 KGHSH and CDR2 LQKENI. Findings and limits, study-wide: Underestimates were what the diversity estimates from one million T cells were considered to be.

Each donor supplied approximately 10 milliliters of peripheral blood. Researchers isolated at least 6 million PBMCs per sample. Then a second PCR, running roughly 7 to 11 cycles, was carried out with a sample-barcoded 5' primer and a J-beta primer mix. Each cDNA molecule was tagged by a template-switch adaptor that had 12 random nucleotides. TCRdb redid the calling of the 5' RACE reads with MiXCR, one entry per CDR3 protein. The sample comprises 550,000 to 700,000 distinct CDR3 sequences, 25% to 30% of which are singletons, and approximately 17% rests with the top ten. The specimen sequenced was blood. J is TRBJ1-3 and V is TRBV18; D gene unclear. The TCR was taken from a woman in her 70s in good health. This CDR3 reads CASSPDGSGNTIYF. In DNA form, the CDR3 reads TGTGCCAGCTCACCAGACGGCTCTGGAAACACCATATATTTT.